Sequencing of this T cell receptor beta chain was carried out in a study of T cells after yellow fever vaccination. Whole-study context: Fractions containing few cells were prepared with SMART-Seq v4 Ultra Low Input. Whole-study results and caveats: A small proportion of clonotypes was detected in both the CD4 and CD8 compartments. Re-detected after boosting: most primary clones, about 95% of CD4 and less than 90% of CD8.

UMIs were added to TCR cDNA along with a universal primer site when it was made by 5'RACE template switching. Each CDR3 protein gets one entry after TCRdb re-called the 5' RACE reads with MiXCR. The sample includes roughly 320,000 distinct CDR3 sequences, roughly 10% of them seen just once. This clonotype was seen a few times. What it recognizes is unknown. The CDR3 is made up of 13 amino acids. V lost 3 bases, J lost 7 bases, and 12 bases lay in between. Sequences were derived from CD4+ T cells sorted from PBMCs, sampled 45 days after the yellow fever booster vaccination. The chain joins TRBV12-3 or TRBV12-4 to TRBJ1-2; possibly TRBD1 for D (6 bases). The source of this sequence is a man between 18 and 29 years old who received the YFV17D yellow fever vaccine. This CDR3 is CASSFSGALGYTF. The CDR3 DNA sequence: TGTGCCAGCAGTTTCTCGGGGGCGCTTGGCTACACCTTC.